These 16 T cell receptor beta chains were sequenced from one sample in a study of lymphopenia after photon versus proton radiotherapy. Generated by immunoSEQ multiplex PCR, the TCRdb table keeps only in-frame clones and is missing some. The profile shows about 22,000 clones, about 89% of them singletons. Source: peripheral blood, taken from a patient treated with proton-based radiotherapy. The receptors stem from an older man with esophageal cancer.

J is TRBJ1-4 and V is TRBV18; D uncertain. The CDR3 consists of 12 residues. Looked up from germline, CDR1 is KGHSH and CDR2 is LQKENI. V was cut by 8 bases and J by 8 bases, with 12 bases left in between. The CDR3 DNA is TGTGCCAGCAAACTCGTTGGGGAAAAACTGTTTTTT. The encoded protein is CASKLVGEKLFF.

V usage is TRBV4-2 and J usage is TRBJ1-2, with D possibly matching TRBD1 (6 bases). Trimming left V 5 bases short and J 4 bases short, with 11 bases between. In germline, CDR1 is LGHNA, CDR2 YNFKEQ. This CDR3 is 13 amino acids long. The CDR3 sequence is CASSTGSAYGYTF. The CDR3 nucleotides are TGTGCCAGCAGCACAGGGTCTGCCTATGGCTACACCTTC.

This clone turned up a few times. This chain joins TRBV20-1 and TRBJ1-2, with TRBD1 identical over 8 bases. V lost 7 bases to trimming and J lost 8 bases; unmatched junction nucleotides: 6. Germline lookup yields CDR1 DFQATT and CDR2 SNEGSKA (reference sequence). The CDR3 has 11 residues. The CDR3 reads CSVPDRAGYTF. The CDR3 DNA is TGCAGTGTCCCGGACAGGGCCGGCTACACCTTC.

The rearrangement uses TRBV5-1 and TRBJ1-6, with a weak D call TRBD1 (5 bases). CDR3 size: 16 residues. V was clipped by 4 bases and J by 5 bases, with 16 bases between them. Germline V gene data show CDR1 as SGHRS and CDR2 as YFSETQ. The CDR3 reads CASSAATGGNNSPLHF. CDR3 DNA: TGCGCCAGCAGCGCGGCGACTGGGGGGAATAATTCACCCCTCCACTTT. Drawing the rest from reference TRBV5-1 and TRBJ1-6, the complete variable domain is KAGVTQTPRYLIKTRGQQVTLSCSPISGHRSVSWYQQTPGQGLQFLFEYFSETQRNKGNFPGRFSGRQFSNSRSEMNVSTLELGDSALYLCASSAATGGNNSPLHFGNGTRLTVT.

This clone was seen a handful of times. This sequence joins TRBV7-9 and TRBJ2-1; 8 bases are a match to TRBD2. With 1 base clipped from V and 11 bases from J, the junction kept 10 bases outside the gene matches. Looked up from germline, CDR1 is SEHNR and CDR2 is FQNEAQ (reference sequence). The length of the CDR3 is 15 residues. Here the CDR3 reads CASSLVSGANGQQFF. CDR3 coding DNA: TGTGCCAGCAGCTTAGTTAGCGGGGCCAACGGACAGCAGTTCTTC.

The CDR3 DNA is TGTGCCAGCAGCGTAGGGGGCCCGGTCGGGGCTTTCTTT. Amino acids: CASSVGGPVGAFF. The chain couples TRBV7-9 to TRBJ1-1, with TRBD1 identical over 7 bases. After removal of 5 bases from V and 11 bases from J, the junction contained 11 bases not matched to a gene. CDR1 is SEHNR, CDR2 FQNEAQ, per germline (reference sequence). This CDR3 has 13 residues.

This clone was counted only a few times. The V gene is TRBV7-9, the J gene TRBJ1-3; D unresolved. The V end lost 3 bases, the J end lost 0 bases, and 6 bases lay between the germline ends. Looked up from germline, CDR1 is SEHNR and CDR2 is FQNEAQ (reference sequence). CDR3 length equals 14 residues. The CDR3 coding sequence is TGTGCCAGCAGCTTGGGAGGCTCTGGAAACACCATATATTTT. Its translation is CASSLGGSGNTIYF.

This clone has a single count. The chain combines TRBV7-2 with TRBJ2-1, with 14 bases identical to TRBD2. Per germline, CDR1 SGHTA and CDR2 FQGNSA. The CDR3 sequence is 16 residues long. V gave up 5 bases and J gave up 8 bases; unmatched junction bases: 8. The CDR3 sequence is CASSPGLAGDTDEQFF. The CDR3 DNA reads as TGTGCCAGCAGCCCGGGACTAGCGGGAGATACGGATGAGCAGTTCTTC.

The chain recombines TRBV6-5 with TRBJ2-5; D is ambiguous. The end of the DNA fits TRBJ2-7 better, so the J call may be wrong. The CDR3 consists of 11 residues. CDR1 is MNHEY and CDR2 is SVGAGI in the germline V gene. The CDR3 nucleotides are TGTGCCAGCAGTACCAGCTACGAGCAGTACTTC. It yields the protein CASSTSYEQYF.

The CDR3 nucleotides are TGCGCCAGCAGTTATGCTACCCCTTCCTACGAGCAGTACTTC. Its translation: CASSYATPSYEQYF. This chain connects TRBV5-1 to TRBJ2-7; D gene unclear. Trimming cost V 5 bases and J 1 base, with 13 bases left between them. The germline V gene has CDR1 SGHRS and CDR2 YFSETQ. The CDR3 has 14 amino acids.

This chain links TRBV5-1 with TRBJ1-2; the D gene is possibly TRBD1 (6 bases). Germline CDR1 and CDR2: SGHRS and YFSETQ. V lost 5 bases and J 4 bases, leaving 15 bases between the germline ends. CDR3 size: 14 residues. The DNA for the CDR3 is TGCGCCAGCAGTCCCGGACAGACAGTCTATGGCTACACCTTC. Translated, it gives CASSPGQTVYGYTF.

This sequence joins TRBV4-3 and TRBJ1-3, with D possibly being TRBD1 (5 bases). There are 15 residues in the CDR3. Trimming took 1 base from V and 1 from J, leaving 8 bases between them. In germline, CDR1 is LGHNA, CDR2 YSLEER. The chain's CDR3 is CASSQVSGSGNTIYF. In nucleotides, the CDR3 is TGCGCCAGCAGCCAAGTGTCAGGGTCTGGAAACACCATATATTTT.

The chain couples TRBV10-2 to TRBJ2-3, with 12 bases aligning to TRBD2. The CDR3 is made up of 15 amino acids. Germline trimming cut 6 bases from V and 5 bases from J; bases unmatched to any gene: 6. From germline, CDR1 is WSHSY and CDR2 SAAADI. For the CDR3, the DNA is TGCGCCAGCAGAGCGACTAGCGGGAGACAAGATACGCAGTATTTT. It is translated as CASRATSGRQDTQYF.

The CDR3 DNA follows: TGTGCCAGTAGTATCCACAGGGACACTGAAGCTTTCTTT. Its protein product is CASSIHRDTEAFF. The chain links TRBV19 to TRBJ1-1, with D perhaps matching TRBD1 (6 bases). V was cut by 3 bases and J by 3 bases, with 8 bases left in between. CDR1 is LNHDA and CDR2 is SQIVND in the germline V gene (reference sequence). The CDR3 consists of 13 residues.

This chain links TRBV19 with TRBJ2-1; D gene unclear. The germline gives CDR1 LNHDA, CDR2 SQIVND (reference sequence). V gave up 5 bases and J gave up 5 bases, with 10 bases separating them. The CDR3 has 13 amino acids. CDR3 loop: CASSRPINNEQFF. The CDR3 DNA reads as TGTGCCAGTAGTCGACCCATTAACAATGAGCAGTTCTTC.

The chain uses TRBV10-2 and TRBJ2-4; D is ambiguous. Trimming took off 0 bases at V and 13 bases at J, with 7 bases between the two ends. Germline V gene sequence: CDR1 WSHSY, CDR2 SAAADI. This CDR3 contains 11 residues. The CDR3 is CASSESADQYF. The CDR3 DNA sequence: TGCGCCAGCAGTGAGTCGGCAGACCAGTACTTC.